This T cell receptor (beta chain) was recovered during a study of PD-1 blockade in mismatch repair-deficient tumors (dated by TCRdb to 2015 to 2018). With respect to the entire study: The trial enrolled under 90 consecutive patients with roughly twelve mismatch repair-deficient cancer types between 2013 and late 2016, all previously treated and progressing. Tumor-associated T cell clones in the peripheral blood of patients responding to PD-1 blockade were tracked using deep sequencing of TCR CDR3 regions. Results the study describes overall, beyond this receptor: Clones residing in the tumor, which were often undetectable in blood before treatment, expanded quickly after pembrolizumab and then contracted, generally before radiologic responses.

Reading the germline V gene (reference sequence) gives CDR1 GTSNPN and CDR2 SVGIG. The CDR3 runs 14 amino acids, cysteine and phenylalanine included. CDR3 DNA only is kept here, 42 bases in frame from base 1. Trimming takes 2 bases from V and 2 bases from J, and the germline ends sit 13 bases apart. About this clone: Its target antigen remains unknown. Nothing much larger sits one base from this clone, and base qualities are not available.

What this sample's time point label stands for: peripheral blood 12 weeks after first pembrolizumab dose. Mismatch repair deficiency was established in every enrolled patient by polymerase chain reaction or immunohistochemistry. TCR sequencing was carried out for three patients who responded to pembrolizumab therapy. The phase II trial prospectively tested pembrolizumab PD-1 blockade in advanced mismatch repair-deficient cancers regardless of tissue of origin. Serial peripheral blood T cell samples were collected before and at multiple times after starting PD-1 blockade. The timing of each blood sample was reported as weeks after the first dose of pembrolizumab. The library came from the immunoSEQ multiplex PCR assay. TCRdb re-hosts the immuneACCESS table, in-frame sequences only. Its copies lack some clones; in the studies checked, an unresolved V gene accounts for under half of them, and the cause for the rest is not known. The sample profile shows under 95,000 clones; 65% to 85% of them were found once. Around 2.7% of the sample comes from the top ten.

The sequences come from peripheral blood, collected 12 weeks after starting pembrolizumab. The chain couples TRBV30 to TRBJ2-7; possibly the D gene is TRBD1, per 5 matching bases. This sequence originates from an adult with mismatch repair-deficient cancer. The CDR3 in this case is CAWSRKGRPYEQYF. The sequenced DNA: TGTGCCTGGAGTAGAAAGGGGCGACCCTACGAGCAGTACTTC.